The subject of this entry is one TCR beta chain. Sequenced by immunoSEQ multiplex PCR; TCRdb stores in-frame clones only, minus some. The sample shows more than 35,000 clones, more than 75% of them seen only once. The source of the sample is a study of T cell changes during pregnancy in multiple sclerosis. The CDR3 loop spans 18 amino acids. The V end was cut by 0 bases, the J end by 2 bases, with 16 bases between. Germline assignment: CDR1 MNHNS and CDR2 SASEGT. This chain uses TRBV6-1 with TRBJ1-4; D remains ambiguous. The sample was CD8+ T cells from peripheral blood mononuclear cells, taken after pregnancy. The TCR sequence derives from a female donor in good health, enrolled as a control in a pregnancy study. The CDR3, as DNA: TGTGCCAGCAGTGAAGCGCAGCTAGGGAGCGATACTAATGAAAAACTGTTTTTT. The encoded protein is CASSEAQLGSDTNEKLFF.